A single sample is the source of the 25 T cell receptor beta chains below, sequenced in a study of blood T cells in healthy people across ages. A second 7 to 11 cycle PCR used barcoded and J-beta primers. TCRdb ran MiXCR on the 5' RACE reads and lists one entry per CDR3 protein. In the table there are approximately 600,000 distinct CDR3 sequences, 58% of which are singletons. The sequencing input was blood. The receptors originated from a man aged 55 to 70 in good health.

The chain links TRBV7-2 to TRBJ1-1; D gene ambiguous. The CDR3 totals 16 residues. Germline V gene sequence: CDR1 SGHTA, CDR2 FQGNSA. The ends were cut back, 5 bases at V and 7 bases at J, with 23 bases in the middle. CDR3 sequence (DNA): TGTGCCAGCAGCCTATACGCCCTACGGACCGGGGTTGAAGCTTTCTTT. It codes for CASSLYALRTGVEAFF.

The chain joins TRBV4-1 to TRBJ2-6; D uncertain. Trimming cost V 2 bases and J 1 base, with 6 bases left between them. CDR1 is MGHRA and CDR2 is YSYEKL in the germline V gene. The CDR3 has 15 residues. CDR3 in DNA: TGCGCCAGCAGCCAACCGGCTTCTGGGGCCAACGTCCTGACTTTC. Amino acids: CASSQPASGANVLTF.

The chain carries TRBV6-2 or TRBV6-3 and TRBJ2-3; the D gene could be TRBD1 or TRBD2 (5 bases each). Germline CDR1 is MNHEY and CDR2 is SVGEGT. The CDR3 spans 16 residues. V lost 6 bases to trimming and J lost 8 bases, with 24 bases between them. The CDR3 DNA reads TGTGCCAGCAGCCTGTCTGGGGTGGGGCATGGGGGTACGCAGTATTTT. Its translation is CASSLSGVGHGGTQYF.

This clonotype occurred once. The chain links TRBV15 to TRBJ2-5; TRBD2 agrees at 7 bases. This CDR3 is built from 17 residues. Germline trimming cut 3 bases from V and 1 base from J; bases unmatched to any gene: 11. Germline lookup yields CDR1 LNHNV and CDR2 YYDKDF (reference sequence). This CDR3 is CATSSLYAGDFQETQYF. The CDR3 region has the DNA TGTGCCACCAGCAGCCTCTATGCGGGGGACTTCCAAGAGACCCAGTACTTC.

Notes on this clonotype: One junction end disagrees with the germline gene, perhaps due to a read error. The CDR3 DNA reads as TGTGCCATCAGTGATGAGGGGCCAGTTTATGGCTGCACCTTC. It specifies CAISDEGPVYGCTF. The V gene is TRBV10-3, the J gene TRBJ1-2; weak D call: TRBD1 (5 bases). CDR1 and CDR2 (germline): ENHRY, SYGVKD. The CDR3 extends over 14 amino acids.

V and J are TRBV5-1 and TRBJ2-7; D not certain. Deletions cut 6 bases from V and 3 bases from J, with 19 bases between. Germline V gives CDR1 SGHRS, CDR2 YFSETQ. CDR3 length: 15 amino acids. CDR3 sequence: CASNPLGELDYEQYF. CDR3 DNA: TGCGCCAGCAATCCCCTAGGAGAATTGGACTACGAGCAGTACTTC.

The CDR3 is CASSGSTAGQVNEKLFF. CDR3 DNA: TGTGCCAGCAGTGGAAGTACCGCGGGACAGGTTAATGAAAAACTGTTTTTT. The chain links TRBV6-1 to TRBJ1-4; TRBD1 aligns across 8 bases. The CDR3 consists of 17 residues. With V trimmed by 4 bases and J by 4 bases, 11 bases remained unmatched. Per germline, CDR1 MNHNS and CDR2 SASEGT.

The chain recombines TRBV6-1 with TRBJ2-1; tentative D call: TRBD2 (6 bases). This CDR3 region has 14 residues. Between the trimmed V and J ends, which lost 7 bases and 6 bases, there was a span of 16 bases. Germline loops: CDR1 MNHNS, CDR2 SASEGT. The CDR3 bases are TGTGCCAGCACTAGGAGGGGTATTTGCAATGAGCAGTTCTTC. Translated: CASTRRGICNEQFF.

V usage is TRBV21-1 and J usage is TRBJ1-1. TRBV21-1 is an annotated pseudogene. CDR3 length equals 21 residues. In DNA form, the CDR3 reads TGTGCCAGCAGCAAAGCCTCCGGACAGGGGTGGCCCTCCCGCCTGAACACTGAAGCTTTCTTT. Protein product: CASSKASGQGWPSRLNTEAFF.

The chain links TRBV25-1 to TRBJ2-5; 10 bases match TRBD1. Germline lookup yields CDR1 MGHDK and CDR2 SYGVNS. The CDR3 covers 17 residues. V lost 1 base and J lost 0; bases outside the gene matches: 5. The CDR3 is CASSEFPGQGYQETQYF. The CDR3 DNA sequence: TGTGCCAGCAGTGAATTTCCGGGACAGGGGTACCAAGAGACCCAGTACTTC.

V is TRBV3-1 and J is TRBJ1-1; 7 nucleotides align to TRBD1. CDR3 length: 13 residues. V was pared by 4 bases and J by 6 bases, with 5 bases of the junction left unmatched. Germline values: CDR1 LGHDT, CDR2 YNNKEL (reference sequence). The CDR3 DNA follows: TGTGCCAGCAGCCCACGTGACAGGGCTGAAGCTTTCTTT. It yields the protein CASSPRDRAEAFF.

Regarding this clonotype: An end of the junction does not agree with germline; a read error may underlie this. The chain joins TRBV6-2 or TRBV6-3 to TRBJ2-5, with D possibly matching TRBD1 (5 bases). CDR1 is MNHEY and CDR2 is SVGEGT in the germline V gene. There are 14 residues in the CDR3. DNA for the CDR3: TGTGCCTGCAGTTACCGGCCAGGGCAAGAGACCCAGTACTTC. Its translation is CACSYRPGQETQYF.

Worth noting for this clonotype: One end of the junction fails to match germline, which may point to a read error. This sequence joins TRBV11-2 and TRBJ2-7, with unresolved D. From germline, CDR1 is SGHAT and CDR2 FQNNGV. This CDR3 has 13 amino acids. DNA of the CDR3: TGTGTCAGCAGCTTAACCAATACCTACGAGCAGTACTTC. Amino acids: CVSSLTNTYEQYF.

The rearrangement uses TRBV6-1 and TRBJ2-1, with 9 bases matching TRBD1. With the DNA end fitting TRBJ2-7 better, the J assignment may be wrong. Germline V gene data show CDR1 as MNHNS and CDR2 as SASEGT. This CDR3 is 15 amino acids long. The CDR3 spells CASSPDRGAYNEQYF. The CDR3 region has the DNA TGTGCCAGCAGTCCGGACAGGGGAGCCTACAATGAGCAGTACTTC.

The sample holds many counts of this clonotype. The gene calls are TRBV2 and TRBJ2-7; 12 nucleotides line up with TRBD2. Germline assignment: CDR1 SNHLY and CDR2 FYNNEI. CDR3 size: 14 residues. The V gene end was trimmed by 6 bases and the J gene end by 4 bases; junction bases not matched to a gene: 4. CDR3 nucleotides: TGTGCCAGCAGGCCTGGACTAGCGGGGTACGAGCAGTACTTC. Protein sequence: CASRPGLAGYEQYF.

V gene TRBV5-1 combines with J gene TRBJ1-2; 9 bases agree with TRBD1. The junction had 10 bases not matched to a gene; V was cut back by 4 bases and J by 3 bases. Germline CDR1 SGHRS, CDR2 YFSETQ. CDR3 length: 16 residues. CDR3 bases: TGCGCCAGCAGCGCCTGGGCCGACAGGGGGGACTATGGCTACACCTTC. Translated: CASSAWADRGDYGYTF.

In regard to this clonotype: Mismatch with germline at one junction end may stem from a read error. This rearrangement joins TRBV12-3 or TRBV12-4 to TRBJ2-5; TRBD1 aligns across 8 bases. The CDR3 is made up of 15 amino acids. Here the CDR3 reads CASSIRQGIQETPYF. CDR3 DNA sequence: TGTGCCAGCAGTATCCGACAGGGGATACAAGAGACCCCGTACTTC.

The rearrangement joins TRBV2 to TRBJ1-2; the match to TRBD1 covers 10 bases. With V trimmed by 6 bases and J by 6 bases, 10 bases remained unmatched. Germline V gene data show CDR1 as SNHLY and CDR2 as FYNNEI. This CDR3 is built from 15 residues. CDR3 nucleotides: TGTGCCAGCAGGGAGGGGACAGGGGAAGTCGATGGCTACACCTTC. Its translation is CASREGTGEVDGYTF.

Comment on this clonotype: The junction shows a germline mismatch at one end, possibly a read error. The CDR3 coding sequence is TGTGCCAGCAGTTCCAGACAGTTACAAGGGACCCAGTACTTC. This encodes CASSSRQLQGTQYF. This chain joins TRBV28 and TRBJ2-5; D is perhaps TRBD1 (5 bases). CDR3 size: 14 residues. Germline CDR1 reads MDHEN; CDR2 reads SYDVKM. The whole variable domain, filled in from reference TRBV28 and TRBJ2-5, reads DVKVTQSSRYLVKRTGEKVFLECVQDMDHENMFWYRQDPGLGLRLIYFSYDVKMKEKGDIPEGYSVSREKKERFSLILESASTNQTSMYLCASSSRQLQGTQYFGPGTRLLVL.

The chain joins TRBV12-3 or TRBV12-4 to TRBJ2-3, with 10 positions matching TRBD2. Trimming removed 4 bases from V and 6 bases from J; junction bases left unmatched: 10. This CDR3 comprises 16 residues. The CDR3 region has the DNA TGTGCCAGCAGTTCATCCGTAGCGGGGGGCCCTGATACGCAGTATTTT. Its protein product is CASSSSVAGGPDTQYF.

Written as DNA, the CDR3 is TGTGCCAGCAGTTTAGGGGGGGGACCGAACACTGAAGCTTTCTTT. It translates to CASSLGGGPNTEAFF. The chain links TRBV28 to TRBJ1-1, with D perhaps matching TRBD1 (5 bases). Deletions cut 2 bases from V and 1 base from J, with 11 bases between. Germline CDR1 MDHEN, CDR2 SYDVKM. This CDR3 is built from 15 residues.

The DNA for the CDR3 is TGTGCCAGCAGTTTTGGTGGCGCGGATGAAAAACTGTTTTTT. This translates into CASSFGGADEKLFF. The chain uses TRBV12-3 or TRBV12-4 and TRBJ1-4; D remains unclear. Trimming pared 3 bases from V and 6 bases from J, leaving 11 bases between. This CDR3 has 14 residues.

This clonotype was seen once. The chain has TRBV6-1 and TRBJ1-1; unclear D gene. The CDR3 extends over 11 amino acids. Trimming took off 6 bases at V and 1 base at J, with 3 bases between the two ends. CDR1 is MNHNS and CDR2 is SASEGT in the germline V gene. CDR3 nucleotides: TGTGCCAGCAGGCCGAACACTGAAGCTTTCTTT. As protein: CASRPNTEAFF.

The V call is TRBV28, the J call TRBJ2-5; tentative D call: TRBD2 (5 bases). The ends were cut back, 8 bases at V and 0 bases at J, with 13 bases in the middle. CDR3 size: 14 residues. Germline assignment: CDR1 MDHEN and CDR2 SYDVKM. CDR3 sequence reads: CASYSAAHQETQYF. The CDR3 DNA follows: TGTGCCAGCTACTCAGCGGCCCACCAAGAGACCCAGTACTTC.

The J gene is TRBJ2-5, the V gene TRBV12-3 or TRBV12-4; TRBD1 aligns across 8 bases. The CDR3 covers 15 residues. Trimming at V came to 5 bases and at J to 7 bases, leaving 12 bases not matched to a gene. The CDR3 DNA reads TGTGCCAGCAGTCCAGGGGACAGGCTGGGGGGGACCCAGTACTTC. This encodes CASSPGDRLGGTQYF.